The T cell receptor beta chain under discussion was sequenced for a study of T cell responses to AZD1222 COVID-19 vaccine. TCRdb keeps only in-frame clones here, not all; method: immunoSEQ multiplex PCR. The sample has more than 150,000 clones, over 80% seen once; the top ten hold roughly 9.1%. Notes on the study in general: Dominant CD4 TCR responses targeted spike regions 160-218 and 743-854.

Pooling of second doses given at about 4 or about 12 weeks was done. Concerning this clone: Its antigen is still unknown.

Germline V gives CDR1 MDHEN, CDR2 SYDVKM. CDR3 length: 15 residues. V dropped 2 bases and J dropped 5 bases, with 15 bases sitting between them. Here the sequenced sample was peripheral blood, taken 28 days after the second AZD1222 dose. The chain links TRBV28 to TRBJ1-2; no firm D call. The TCR originated in an adult who received the AZD1222 COVID-19 vaccine. CDR3 DNA: TGTGCCAGCAGTTTAGGAACGGTGGGCAGGTATGGCTACACCTTC. Its protein product is CASSLGTVGRYGYTF.